The sequence of this T cell receptor beta chain was determined in a study of T-cell memory formation after mild COVID-19. The wider study: TCR clustering was largely donor specific.

TCRdb independently ran MiXCR on the 5' RACE reads; one entry per CDR3 protein. The data show roughly 310,000 distinct CDR3 sequences, with 15% seen just once and 22% held by the top ten. The length of the CDR3 is 12 residues. Germline values: CDR1 GTSNPN, CDR2 SVGIG (reference sequence). V shed 3 bases and J shed 5 bases, with 10 bases lying between them. The receptor comes from a young man who had mild COVID-19 (a few samples of this study predate the infection). Cell type and time point are not known. The V gene is TRBV30, the J gene TRBJ2-5; the D gene is possibly TRBD1 (7 bases). The sequenced sample was PBMCs or a T cell subset sorted from them (not recorded which). The CDR3 spells CAWRAGGETQYF. The CDR3 coding sequence is TGTGCCTGGAGGGCAGGGGGGGAGACCCAGTACTTC.